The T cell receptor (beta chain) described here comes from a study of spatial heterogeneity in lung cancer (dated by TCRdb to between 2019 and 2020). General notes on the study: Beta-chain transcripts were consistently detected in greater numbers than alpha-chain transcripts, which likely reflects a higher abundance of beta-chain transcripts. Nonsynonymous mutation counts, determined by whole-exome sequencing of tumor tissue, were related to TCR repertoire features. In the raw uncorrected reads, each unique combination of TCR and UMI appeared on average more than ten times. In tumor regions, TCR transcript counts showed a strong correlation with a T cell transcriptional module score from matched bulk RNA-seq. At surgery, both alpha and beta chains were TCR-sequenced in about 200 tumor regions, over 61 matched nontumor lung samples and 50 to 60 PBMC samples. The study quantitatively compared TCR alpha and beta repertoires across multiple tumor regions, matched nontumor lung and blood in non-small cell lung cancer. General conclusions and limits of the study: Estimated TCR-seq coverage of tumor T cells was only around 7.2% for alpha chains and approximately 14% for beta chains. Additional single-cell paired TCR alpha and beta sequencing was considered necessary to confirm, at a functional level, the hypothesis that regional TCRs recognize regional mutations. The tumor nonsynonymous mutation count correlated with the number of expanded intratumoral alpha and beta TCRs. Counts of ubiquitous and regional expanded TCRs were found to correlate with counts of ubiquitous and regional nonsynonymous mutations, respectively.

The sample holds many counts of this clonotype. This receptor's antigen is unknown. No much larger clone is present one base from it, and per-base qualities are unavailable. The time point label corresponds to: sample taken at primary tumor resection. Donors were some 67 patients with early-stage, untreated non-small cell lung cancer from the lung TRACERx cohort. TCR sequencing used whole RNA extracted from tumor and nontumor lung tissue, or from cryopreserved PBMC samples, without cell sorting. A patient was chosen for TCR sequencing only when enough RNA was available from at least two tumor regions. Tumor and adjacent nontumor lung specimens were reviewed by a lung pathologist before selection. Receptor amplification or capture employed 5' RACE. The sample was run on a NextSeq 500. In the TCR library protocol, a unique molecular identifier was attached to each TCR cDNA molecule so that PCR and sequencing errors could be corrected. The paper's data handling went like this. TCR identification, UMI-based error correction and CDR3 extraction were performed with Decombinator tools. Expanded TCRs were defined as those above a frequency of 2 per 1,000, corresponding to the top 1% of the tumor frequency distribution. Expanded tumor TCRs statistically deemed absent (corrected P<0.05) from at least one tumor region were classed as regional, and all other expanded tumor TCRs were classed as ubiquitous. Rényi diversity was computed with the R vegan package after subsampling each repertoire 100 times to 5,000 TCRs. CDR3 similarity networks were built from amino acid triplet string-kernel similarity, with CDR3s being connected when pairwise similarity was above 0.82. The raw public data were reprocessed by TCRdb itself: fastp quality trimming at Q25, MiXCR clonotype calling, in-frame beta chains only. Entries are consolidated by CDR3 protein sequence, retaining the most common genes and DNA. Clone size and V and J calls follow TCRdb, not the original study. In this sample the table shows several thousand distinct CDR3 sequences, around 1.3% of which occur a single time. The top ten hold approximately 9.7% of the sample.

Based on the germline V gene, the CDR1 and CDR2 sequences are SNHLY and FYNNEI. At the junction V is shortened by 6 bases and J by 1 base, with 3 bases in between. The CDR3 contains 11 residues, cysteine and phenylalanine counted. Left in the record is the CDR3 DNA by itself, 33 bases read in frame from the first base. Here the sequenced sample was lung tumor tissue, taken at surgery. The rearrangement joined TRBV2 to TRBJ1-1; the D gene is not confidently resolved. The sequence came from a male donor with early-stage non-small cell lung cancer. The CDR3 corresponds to CASRENTEAFF. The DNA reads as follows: TGTGCCAGCAGGGAGAACACTGAAGCTTTCTTT.